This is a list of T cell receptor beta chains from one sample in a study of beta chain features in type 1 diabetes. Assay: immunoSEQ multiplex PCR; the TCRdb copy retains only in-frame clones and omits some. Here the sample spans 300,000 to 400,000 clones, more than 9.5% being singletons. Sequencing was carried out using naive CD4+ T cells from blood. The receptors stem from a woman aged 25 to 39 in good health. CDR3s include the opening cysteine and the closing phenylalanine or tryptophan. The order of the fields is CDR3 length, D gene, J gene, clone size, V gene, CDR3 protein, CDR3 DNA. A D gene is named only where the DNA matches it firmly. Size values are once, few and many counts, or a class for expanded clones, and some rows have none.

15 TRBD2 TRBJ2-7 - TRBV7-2 CASSLVVAGGGEQYF TGTGCCAGCAGCTTAGTGGTAGCGGGAGGGGGCGAGCAGTACTTC
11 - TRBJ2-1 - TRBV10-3 CAISGLYEQFF TGTGCCATCAGTGGACTCTATGAGCAGTTCTTC
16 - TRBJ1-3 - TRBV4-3 CASSQGGEGSGNTIYF TGCGCCAGCAGCCAAGGGGGAGAAGGGTCTGGAAACACCATATATTTT
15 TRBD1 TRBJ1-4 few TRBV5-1 CASSPPGQSNEKLFF TGCGCCAGCAGCCCACCGGGACAGAGTAATGAAAAACTGTTTTTT
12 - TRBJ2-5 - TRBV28 CASSWSRKTQYF TGTGCCAGCAGTTGGTCGAGGAAGACCCAGTACTTC
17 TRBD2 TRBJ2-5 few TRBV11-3 CASSVGLAGGPGETQYF TGTGCCAGCAGCGTCGGACTAGCGGGAGGGCCTGGAGAGACCCAGTACTTC
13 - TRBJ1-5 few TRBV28 CASSLASRGPQHF TGTGCCAGCAGTTTAGCTAGTCGGGGGCCCCAGCATTTT
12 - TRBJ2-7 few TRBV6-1 CASSLTGYEQYF TGTGCCAGCAGTTTAACAGGCTACGAGCAGTACTTC
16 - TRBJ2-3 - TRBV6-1 CASSEEGTGGTDTQYF TGTGCCAGCAGTGAAGAGGGGACTGGGGGCACAGATACGCAGTATTTT
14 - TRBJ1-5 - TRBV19 CASSAYRVDQPQHF TGTGCCAGTAGTGCATACAGGGTGGATCAGCCCCAGCATTTT
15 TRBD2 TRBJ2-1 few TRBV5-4 CASSLSGTSGNEQFF TGTGCCAGCAGCTTGTCCGGGACTAGCGGAAATGAGCAGTTCTTC
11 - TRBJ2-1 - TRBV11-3 CASSAGNEQFF TGTGCCAGCAGCGCGGGGAATGAGCAGTTCTTC
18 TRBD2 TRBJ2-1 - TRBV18 CASSPPGLAGGSYNEQFF TGTGCCAGCTCACCTCCAGGACTAGCGGGAGGTTCCTACAATGAGCAGTTCTTC
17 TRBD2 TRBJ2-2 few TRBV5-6 CASSLAPSGSIGGELFF TGTGCCAGCAGCTTGGCCCCCAGCGGGAGTATTGGCGGGGAGCTGTTTTTT
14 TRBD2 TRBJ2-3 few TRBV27 CASRREGLPDTQYF TGTGCCAGCAGGCGGGAGGGCCTCCCAGATACGCAGTATTTT
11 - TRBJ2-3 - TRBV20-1 CSATVADTQYF TGCAGTGCTACTGTTGCAGATACGCAGTATTTT
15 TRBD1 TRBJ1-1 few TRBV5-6 CASSRLDREGTEAFF TGTGCCAGCAGCCGTCTGGACAGGGAGGGGACTGAAGCTTTCTTT
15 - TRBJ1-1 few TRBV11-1 CASSLDRDMNTEAFF TGTGCCAGCAGCTTAGATCGGGACATGAACACTGAAGCTTTCTTT
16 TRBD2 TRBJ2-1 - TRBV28 CASSRTSGSSYNEQFF TGTGCCAGCAGCCGGACTAGCGGGAGCTCCTACAATGAGCAGTTCTTC
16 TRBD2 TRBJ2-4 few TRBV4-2 CASSQEDGRGSDIQYF TGTGCCAGCAGCCAAGAAGATGGGCGCGGGAGTGACATTCAGTACTTC
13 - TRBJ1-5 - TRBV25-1 CASSAGWEGPQHF TGTGCCAGCAGTGCAGGGTGGGAAGGGCCCCAGCATTTT
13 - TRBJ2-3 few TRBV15 CATSREATDTQYF TGTGCCACCAGCAGAGAGGCCACAGATACGCAGTATTTT
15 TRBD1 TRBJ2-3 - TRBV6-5 CASSYGDRGTDTQYF TGTGCCAGCAGTTACGGGGACAGGGGCACAGATACGCAGTATTTT
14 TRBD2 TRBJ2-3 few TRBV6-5 CASSFGSGRFTQYF TGTGCCAGCAGTTTTGGGAGCGGGAGGTTCACGCAGTATTTT
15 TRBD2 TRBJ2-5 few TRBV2 CASSRGLAGKETQYF TGTGCCAGCAGCCGTGGACTAGCGGGAAAAGAGACCCAGTACTTC
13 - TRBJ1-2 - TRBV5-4 CASSLDREHGYTF TGTGCCAGCAGCTTGGACAGGGAACATGGCTACACCTTC
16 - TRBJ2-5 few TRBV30 CAWSVGGDWPGETQYF TGTGCCTGGAGTGTAGGTGGGGACTGGCCTGGAGAGACCCAGTACTTC
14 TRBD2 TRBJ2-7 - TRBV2 CASPGLAGLYEQYF TGTGCCAGCCCGGGACTAGCGGGACTCTACGAGCAGTACTTC
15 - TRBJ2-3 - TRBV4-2 CASSQAGAGTDTQYF TGTGCCAGCAGCCAAGCGGGTGCGGGGACAGATACGCAGTATTTT
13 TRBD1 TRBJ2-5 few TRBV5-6 CASSWDRGQTQYF TGTGCCAGCAGCTGGGACAGGGGACAGACCCAGTACTTC
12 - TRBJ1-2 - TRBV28 CASSFRLGPFTF TGTGCCAGCAGTTTTCGTCTTGGGCCCTTTACCTTC
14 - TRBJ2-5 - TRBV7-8 CASSLTENQETQYF TGTGCCAGCAGCTTAACAGAGAACCAAGAGACCCAGTACTTC
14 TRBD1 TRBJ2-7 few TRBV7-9 CASSLTGTGDEQYF TGTGCCAGCAGCTTAACCGGGACAGGTGACGAGCAGTACTTC
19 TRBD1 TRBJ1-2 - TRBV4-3 CASSQYAPGQGEVHYGYTF TGCGCCAGCAGCCAATATGCCCCGGGACAGGGGGAGGTTCACTATGGCTACACCTTC
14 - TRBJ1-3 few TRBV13 CASSLSGPGNTIYF TGTGCCAGCAGCTTATCAGGTCCTGGAAACACCATATATTTT
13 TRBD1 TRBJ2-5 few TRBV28 CASSSQGDWTQYF TGTGCCAGCAGTTCCCAGGGGGATTGGACCCAGTACTTC
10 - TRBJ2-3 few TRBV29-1 CSVKQDTQYF TGCAGCGTTAAACAAGATACGCAGTATTTT
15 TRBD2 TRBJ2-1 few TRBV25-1 CASSDSSGSYNEQFF TGTGCCAGCAGCGACAGTAGCGGGAGCTACAATGAGCAGTTCTTC
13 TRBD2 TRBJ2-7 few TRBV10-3 CAIMLAGSKEQYF TGTGCCATCATGCTAGCGGGCTCTAAGGAGCAGTACTTC
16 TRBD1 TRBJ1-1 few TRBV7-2 CASSPRQGYRNTEAFF TGTGCCAGCAGCCCCCGACAGGGTTATAGGAACACTGAAGCTTTCTTT
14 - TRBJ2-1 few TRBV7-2 CASSLDWSYNEQFF TGTGCCAGCAGCTTAGACTGGTCATACAATGAGCAGTTCTTC
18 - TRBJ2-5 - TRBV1 CTSSQNSSPSGRWETQYF TGCACCAGCAGCCAGAACTCCTCCCCTAGCGGGAGGTGGGAGACCCAGTACTTC
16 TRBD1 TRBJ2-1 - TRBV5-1 CASSLEGTGGNNEQFF TGCGCCAGCAGCTTGGAAGGGACAGGGGGGAACAATGAGCAGTTCTTC
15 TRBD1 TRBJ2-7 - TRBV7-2 CASSLATGQGLEQYF TGTGCCAGCAGCTTAGCGACTGGACAGGGATTGGAGCAGTACTTC
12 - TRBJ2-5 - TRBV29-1 CSVDLASKTQYF TGCAGCGTTGACTTAGCCTCAAAGACCCAGTACTTC
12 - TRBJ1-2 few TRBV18 CASSPQGNGYTF TGTGCCAGCTCACCTCAGGGAAATGGCTACACCTTC
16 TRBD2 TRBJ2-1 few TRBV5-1 CASSLQGTSGYNEQFF TGCGCCAGCAGCTTGCAAGGGACTAGCGGTTACAATGAGCAGTTCTTC
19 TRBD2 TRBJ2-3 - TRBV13 CASSLGSSLAGVETDTQYF TGTGCCAGCAGCTTAGGGAGTAGCCTAGCGGGAGTGGAGACAGATACGCAGTATTTT
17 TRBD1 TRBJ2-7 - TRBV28 CASRATLLRDSMGEQYF TGTGCCAGCAGAGCCACCCTTCTCCGGGACAGCATGGGCGAGCAGTACTTC
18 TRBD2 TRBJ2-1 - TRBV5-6 CASSFPVAGPVSYNEQFF TGTGCCAGCAGCTTTCCCGTAGCGGGACCGGTCAGCTACAATGAGCAGTTCTTC
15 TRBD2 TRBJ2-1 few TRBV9 CASSVGGRAPNEQFF TGTGCCAGCAGCGTTGGCGGGAGGGCCCCCAATGAGCAGTTCTTC
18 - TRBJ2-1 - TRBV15 CATSRVAPPGSSYNEQFF TGTGCCACCAGCAGAGTGGCTCCCCCCGGGAGCTCCTACAATGAGCAGTTCTTC
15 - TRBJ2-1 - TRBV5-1 CASSFFGGDYNEQFF TGCGCCAGCAGCTTTTTCGGCGGGGATTACAATGAGCAGTTCTTC